This T cell receptor (beta chain) derives from a study of T cell responses to AZD1222 COVID-19 vaccine. Overall study findings and caveats: Spike-specific TCR breadth and depth were elevated following two AZD1222 doses. Spike as a whole was targeted by vaccine-associated CD4 TCRs, dominant at 160-218 and 743-854. Targeting of unmutated variant regions was reportedly seen in nearly half of spike-specific TCRs. Repertoire sampling happened only post peak T cell response.

This clone appeared a single time. What it recognizes is unknown. Method: immunoSEQ multiplex PCR; TCRdb's copy keeps in-frame clones and lacks some. Among more than 85,000 clones listed, roughly nine tenths were seen once. The CDR3 extends over 15 amino acids. Germline-derived CDR1 and CDR2 are SNHLY and FYNNEI. V was trimmed by 6 bases and J by 0 bases, leaving 12 bases between them. The clonotype originates from an adult in good health. Sample: peripheral blood, taken on day 0 of AZD1222 vaccination. V and J are TRBV2 and TRBJ1-5, with a possible D match to TRBD1 (6 bases). The CDR3 reads CASRAGDHSNQPQHF. In DNA form, the CDR3 reads TGTGCCAGCAGGGCAGGGGATCATAGCAATCAGCCCCAGCATTTT.